This T cell receptor beta chain emerged from a study of T cell clones after liver transplantation. Points from the study as a whole: In a couple of subjects, few donor cells limited the measurable donor-reactive repertoire.

Method: immunoSEQ multiplex PCR; TCRdb's copy keeps in-frame clones and lacks some. The sample lists roughly 49,000 clones, 65% to 80% seen once, with around 10% in the top ten. The V and J ends lost 3 bases and 7 bases respectively, with 7 bases between them. Germline V gene sequence: CDR1 SGHTA, CDR2 FQGNSA. CDR3 length: 12 amino acids. Turning to this clone: Antigen specificity is unknown. This same CDR3 is encoded by further DNA sequences in the sample.

J is TRBJ2-1 and V is TRBV7-2; D not certain. This TCR derives from a human patient who received a liver transplant. These T cells may partly come from the graft donor. Sequenced here: CD4+ T cells from blood, sampled 52 to 60 months after liver transplant. The CDR3 loop reads CASSLFGNEQFF. The CDR3 region has the DNA TGTGCCAGCAGCTTGTTCGGGAATGAGCAGTTCTTC.